Listed below are T cell receptor beta chains from one sample, sequenced in a study of shared clonotypes between healthy human individuals. Libraries were prepared by immunoSEQ multiplex PCR; TCRdb keeps only in-frame clonotypes and omits some of them. The table has some 2,500,000 clones, more than 85% seen once. Sample: naive CD4+ T cells from PBMCs. Receptor source: a man between 18 and 35 years old in good health. Some clones in this sample may be carry-over from other donors' samples. Each CDR3 is given with its conserved first and last residue. The D gene is left open where the match is weak. The size of a clone is reported for some rows only, either as once, few or many, or as a class for expanded clones.

CDR3: CASSLRTGGMYEQYF; DNA: TGTGCCAGCAGCTTGCGGACAGGGGGAATGTACGAGCAGTACTTC; J: TRBJ2-7; size: .; D: TRBD1; V: TRBV7-2
CDR3: CSVARGTATNEKLFF; DNA: TGCAGCGTAGCCCGGGGGACAGCAACTAATGAAAAACTGTTTTTT; J: TRBJ1-4; size: .; D: TRBD1; V: TRBV29-1
CDR3: CASSPTGPRGQPQHF; DNA: TGTGCCAGTAGTCCGACAGGGCCTCGGGGTCAGCCCCAGCATTTT; J: TRBJ1-5; size: .; D: TRBD1; V: TRBV19
CDR3: CASSPTFSGNTIYF; DNA: TGTGCCAGCAGCCCAACTTTCTCTGGAAACACCATATATTTT; J: TRBJ1-3; size: .; D: .; V: TRBV28
CDR3: CASSYYRGLAGAGELFF; DNA: TGTGCCAGCAGCTACTACCGCGGGCTAGCGGGAGCCGGGGAGCTGTTTTTT; J: TRBJ2-2; size: once; D: TRBD2; V: TRBV7-3
CDR3: CASGGHNEQFF; DNA: TGTGCCAGTGGAGGGCATAATGAGCAGTTCTTC; J: TRBJ2-1; size: .; D: .; V: TRBV12-5
CDR3: CASSLELAGDEQYF; DNA: TGTGCCAGCAGCTTGGAACTAGCGGGAGACGAGCAGTACTTC; J: TRBJ2-7; size: .; D: TRBD2; V: TRBV5-4
CDR3: CASSLASVTGALYEQYF; DNA: TGTGCCAGCAGCTTAGCTTCAGTGACGGGGGCCTTGTACGAGCAGTACTTC; J: TRBJ2-7; size: once; D: .; V: TRBV7-2
CDR3: CASSLAPSGDRTRFGYTF; DNA: TGTGCCAGCAGCTTGGCCCCTAGCGGGGACAGGACCAGGTTTGGCTACACCTTC; J: TRBJ1-2; size: .; D: TRBD1; V: TRBV5-6
CDR3: CASSSRRDGNYEQYF; DNA: TGTGCCAGCAGTTCCCGCCGGGACGGCAACTACGAGCAGTACTTC; J: TRBJ2-7; size: .; D: .; V: TRBV27
CDR3: CASSPRLFGQGVEAFF; DNA: TGTGCCAGCTCACCGAGGTTATTCGGACAGGGGGTTGAAGCTTTCTTT; J: TRBJ1-1; size: .; D: TRBD1; V: TRBV18
CDR3: CASSFGVAGGLGRETQYF; DNA: TGTGCCAGCAGCTTTGGGGTAGCGGGAGGTCTTGGGCGAGAGACCCAGTACTTC; J: TRBJ2-5; size: .; D: TRBD2; V: TRBV11-2
CDR3: CASRSPGVRPDTQYF; DNA: TGTGCCAGCAGATCCCCGGGGGTCCGACCGGATACGCAGTATTTT; J: TRBJ2-3; size: .; D: .; V: TRBV6-5
CDR3: CASSSPGPRRETQYF; DNA: TGTGCCAGCAGCTCCCCCGGTCCTAGAAGGGAGACCCAGTACTTC; J: TRBJ2-5; size: .; D: .; V: TRBV7-2
CDR3: CASRPLHSSGNTIYF; DNA: TGTGCCAGCCGACCTTTACACTCCTCTGGAAACACCATATATTTT; J: TRBJ1-3; size: .; D: .; V: TRBV27
CDR3: CASSLAGLTSGNTIYF; DNA: TGCGCCAGCAGCTTGGCAGGGCTTACCTCTGGAAACACCATATATTTT; J: TRBJ1-3; size: .; D: .; V: TRBV5-1
CDR3: CASSRTSGRYTDTQYF; DNA: TGTGCCAGCAGTCGGACTAGCGGGAGGTACACAGATACGCAGTATTTT; J: TRBJ2-3; size: .; D: TRBD2; V: TRBV14
CDR3: CASSQDWGRLISGNTIYF; DNA: TGTGCCAGCAGCCAAGATTGGGGCAGATTGATCTCTGGAAACACCATATATTTT; J: TRBJ1-3; size: .; D: .; V: TRBV4-2
CDR3: CASSRQLTGFYEQYF; DNA: TGTGCCAGCAGTCGCCAACTGACAGGCTTCTACGAGCAGTACTTC; J: TRBJ2-7; size: .; D: .; V: TRBV6-5
CDR3: CASSLRTGQAGQTQYF; DNA: TGTGCCAGCTCATTACGAACGGGGCAAGCTGGGCAAACCCAGTACTTC; J: TRBJ2-5; size: .; D: .; V: TRBV18
CDR3: CSVAGRVNNEQFF; DNA: TGCAGCGTTGCCGGGAGGGTCAACAATGAGCAGTTCTTC; J: TRBJ2-1; size: .; D: TRBD2; V: TRBV29-1
CDR3: CASSPDATSQPQHF; DNA: TGCGCCAGCAGCCCTGACGCTACAAGTCAGCCCCAGCATTTT; J: TRBJ1-5; size: .; D: .; V: TRBV4-1
CDR3: CASSPQGGYQPQHF; DNA: TGCGCCAGCAGCCCCCAGGGAGGGTACCAGCCCCAGCATTTT; J: TRBJ1-5; size: .; D: .; V: TRBV5-1
CDR3: CASSQVREAANTEAFF; DNA: TGTGCCAGCAGTCAGGTCCGGGAAGCAGCGAACACTGAAGCTTTCTTT; J: TRBJ1-1; size: .; D: .; V: TRBV28
CDR3: CASKSGRATDTQYF; DNA: TGTGCCAGCAAAAGCGGGAGGGCCACAGATACGCAGTATTTT; J: TRBJ2-3; size: .; D: TRBD2; V: TRBV6-6
CDR3: CASSWERTYEQYF; DNA: TGTGCCAGCAGCTGGGAAAGGACCTACGAGCAGTACTTC; J: TRBJ2-7; size: .; D: .; V: TRBV6-1
CDR3: CASSEGYEQYF; DNA: TGCGCCAGCAGTGAGGGTTACGAGCAGTACTTC; J: TRBJ2-7; size: .; D: .; V: TRBV10-2
CDR3: CSAGGTQYF; DNA: TGCAGTGCTGGGGGTACGCAGTATTTT; J: TRBJ2-3; size: once; D: .; V: TRBV20-1
CDR3: CASSLPTSRNYGYTF; DNA: TGTGCCAGCAGTTTACCAACGAGCCGTAACTATGGCTACACCTTC; J: TRBJ1-2; size: .; D: .; V: TRBV28
CDR3: CASHLQGTHEQFF; DNA: TGTGCCAGCCATCTCCAGGGTACCCATGAGCAGTTCTTC; J: TRBJ2-1; size: .; D: .; V: TRBV27
CDR3: CASSKPDSTDTQYF; DNA: TGTGCCAGCAGCAAACCGGACAGCACAGATACGCAGTATTTT; J: TRBJ2-3; size: .; D: .; V: TRBV21-1
CDR3: CASSPPMDRPPEGYTF; DNA: TGTGCCAGCAGCCCTCCGATGGACAGGCCCCCTGAGGGCTACACCTTC; J: TRBJ1-2; size: .; D: TRBD1; V: TRBV6-6
CDR3: CASSLAQGEVYNEQFF; DNA: TGTGCCAGCAGCTTGGCTCAGGGGGAGGTCTACAATGAGCAGTTCTTC; J: TRBJ2-1; size: .; D: .; V: TRBV5-6
CDR3: CASRPPHIAHEQYF; DNA: TGTGCCAGCAGACCCCCCCACATCGCCCACGAGCAGTACTTC; J: TRBJ2-7; size: .; D: .; V: TRBV6-5
CDR3: CASSQRRTENQPQHF; DNA: TGTGCCAGCAGTCAACGCAGGACAGAAAATCAGCCCCAGCATTTT; J: TRBJ1-5; size: .; D: .; V: TRBV4-2
CDR3: CSVKGHFTEAFF; DNA: TGCAGCGTTAAGGGACATTTCACTGAAGCTTTCTTT; J: TRBJ1-1; size: .; D: .; V: TRBV29-1